This T cell receptor beta chain was found in a study of cytomegalovirus exposure and HLA in healthy donors. Broader study findings: It has been reported that TCR beta sequences accurately predicted the HLA-A and HLA-B alleles of most subjects. High specificity and sensitivity for cytomegalovirus status were reported for the classifier. Analyses of presence/absence relied on an assumption of roughly uniform sequencing depth across donors.

About this clone itself: The antigen is not known.

Use of 60 Vbeta and 13 Jbeta primers characterized the PCR. This table comes from immunoSEQ multiplex PCR, and its TCRdb copy is limited to in-frame clones, with some not included. Here the sample spans about 220,000 clones, just over 75% being singletons. Sample: PBMCs. The source of this sequence is a man aged 18 to 29 in good health and CMV-seronegative.

CDR3 residues: CSVEGAGNQPQHF. Here the CDR3 DNA reads TGCAGCGTCGAGGGGGCTGGCAATCAGCCCCAGCATTTT. The rearrangement uses TRBV29-1 and TRBJ1-5; 7 bases align to TRBD1. Germline loops: CDR1 SQVTM, CDR2 ANQGSEA. J was trimmed by 2 bases and V by 6 bases; bases with no gene match: 4. The CDR3 spans 13 residues.